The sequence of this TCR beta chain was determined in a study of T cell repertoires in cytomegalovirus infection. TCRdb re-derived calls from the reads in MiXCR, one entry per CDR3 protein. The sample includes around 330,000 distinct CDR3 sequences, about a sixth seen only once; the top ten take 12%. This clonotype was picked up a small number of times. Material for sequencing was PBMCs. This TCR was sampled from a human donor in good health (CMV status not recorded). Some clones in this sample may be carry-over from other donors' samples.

CDR3 loop: CATTQTLYGPQHF. Here the CDR3 DNA reads TGTGCCACCACTCAGACCTTATACGGGCCCCAGCATTTT. The chain uses TRBV6-5 and TRBJ1-5; no reliable D call. This CDR3 is 13 amino acids long. The ends were cut back, 10 bases at V and 9 bases at J, with 19 bases in the middle. Germline CDR1 is MNHEY and CDR2 is SVGAGI.